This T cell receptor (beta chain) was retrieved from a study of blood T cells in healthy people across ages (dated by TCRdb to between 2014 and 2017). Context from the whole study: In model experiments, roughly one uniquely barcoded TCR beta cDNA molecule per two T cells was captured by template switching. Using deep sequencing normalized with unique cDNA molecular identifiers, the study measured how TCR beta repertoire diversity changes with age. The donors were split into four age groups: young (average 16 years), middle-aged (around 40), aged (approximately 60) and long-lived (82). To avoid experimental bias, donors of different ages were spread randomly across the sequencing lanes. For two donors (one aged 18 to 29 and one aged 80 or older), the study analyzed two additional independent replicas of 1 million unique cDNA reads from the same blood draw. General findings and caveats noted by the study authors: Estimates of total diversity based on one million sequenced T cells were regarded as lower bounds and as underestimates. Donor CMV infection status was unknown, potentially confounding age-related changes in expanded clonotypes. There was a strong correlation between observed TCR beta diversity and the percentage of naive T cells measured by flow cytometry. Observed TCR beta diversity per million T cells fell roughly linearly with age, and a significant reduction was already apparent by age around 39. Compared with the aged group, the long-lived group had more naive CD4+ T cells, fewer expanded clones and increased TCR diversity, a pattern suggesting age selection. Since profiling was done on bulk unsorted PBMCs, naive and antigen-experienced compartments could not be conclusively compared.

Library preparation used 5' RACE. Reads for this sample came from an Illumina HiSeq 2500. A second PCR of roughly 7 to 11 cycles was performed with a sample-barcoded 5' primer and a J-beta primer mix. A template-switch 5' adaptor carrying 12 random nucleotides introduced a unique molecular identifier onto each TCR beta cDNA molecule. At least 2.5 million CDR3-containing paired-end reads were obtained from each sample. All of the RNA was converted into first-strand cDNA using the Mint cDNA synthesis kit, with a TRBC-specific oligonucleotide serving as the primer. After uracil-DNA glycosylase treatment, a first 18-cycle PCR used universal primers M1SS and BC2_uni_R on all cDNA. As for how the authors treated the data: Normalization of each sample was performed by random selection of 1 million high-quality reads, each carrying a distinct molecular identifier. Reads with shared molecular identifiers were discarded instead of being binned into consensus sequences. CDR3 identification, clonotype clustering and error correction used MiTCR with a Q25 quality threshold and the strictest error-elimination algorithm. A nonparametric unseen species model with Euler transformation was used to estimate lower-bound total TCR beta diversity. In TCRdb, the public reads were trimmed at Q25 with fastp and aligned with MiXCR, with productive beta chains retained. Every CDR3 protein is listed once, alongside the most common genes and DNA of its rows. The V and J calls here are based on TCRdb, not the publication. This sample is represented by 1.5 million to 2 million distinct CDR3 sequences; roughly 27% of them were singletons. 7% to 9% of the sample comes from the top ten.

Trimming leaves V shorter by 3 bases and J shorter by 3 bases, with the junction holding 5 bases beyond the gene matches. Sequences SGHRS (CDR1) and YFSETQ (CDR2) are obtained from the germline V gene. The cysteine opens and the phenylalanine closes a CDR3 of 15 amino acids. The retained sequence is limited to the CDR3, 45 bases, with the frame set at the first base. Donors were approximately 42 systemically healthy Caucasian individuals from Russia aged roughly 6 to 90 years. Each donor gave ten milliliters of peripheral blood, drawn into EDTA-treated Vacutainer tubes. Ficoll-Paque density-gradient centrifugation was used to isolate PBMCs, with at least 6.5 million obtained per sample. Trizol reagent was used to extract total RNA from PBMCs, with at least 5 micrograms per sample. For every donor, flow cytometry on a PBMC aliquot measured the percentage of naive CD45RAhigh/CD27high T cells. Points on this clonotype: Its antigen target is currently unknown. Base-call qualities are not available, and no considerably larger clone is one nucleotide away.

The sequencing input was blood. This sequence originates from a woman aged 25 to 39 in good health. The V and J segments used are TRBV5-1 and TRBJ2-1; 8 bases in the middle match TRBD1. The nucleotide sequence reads TGCGCCAGCAGCTCACAGGGGGAGTTCTACAATGAGCAGTTCTTC. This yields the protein CASSSQGEFYNEQFF.